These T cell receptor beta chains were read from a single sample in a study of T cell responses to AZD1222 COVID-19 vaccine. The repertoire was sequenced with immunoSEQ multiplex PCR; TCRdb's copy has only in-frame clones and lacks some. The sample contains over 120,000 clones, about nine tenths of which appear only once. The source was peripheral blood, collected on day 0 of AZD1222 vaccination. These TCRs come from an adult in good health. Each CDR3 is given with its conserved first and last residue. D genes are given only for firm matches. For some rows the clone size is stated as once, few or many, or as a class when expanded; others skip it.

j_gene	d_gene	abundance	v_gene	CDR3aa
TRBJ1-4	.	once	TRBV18	CASSPQGAGEKLFF
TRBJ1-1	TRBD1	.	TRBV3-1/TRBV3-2	CASSLWTSQGEGTEAFF
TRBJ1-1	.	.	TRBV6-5	CASSYRVGLNTEAFF
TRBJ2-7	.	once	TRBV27	CASSLYRDPPLGQYF
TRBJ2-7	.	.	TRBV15	CATSRDRNSYEQYF
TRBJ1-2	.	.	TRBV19	CASNSVGRSGYTF
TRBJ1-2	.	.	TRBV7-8	CASSLASGVPYGYTF
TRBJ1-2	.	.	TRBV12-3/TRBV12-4	CASSRALDYGYTF
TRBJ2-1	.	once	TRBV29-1	CSWQGSYNEQFF
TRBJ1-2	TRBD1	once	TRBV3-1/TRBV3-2	CASSARQGSGYTF
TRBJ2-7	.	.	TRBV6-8	CASRPRRDQRTYEQYF
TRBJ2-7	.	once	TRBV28	CASSFRGIAYEQYF
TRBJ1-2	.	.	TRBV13	CASSFNTGRDKYGYTF
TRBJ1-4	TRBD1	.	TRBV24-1	CATSDGQGRNEKLFF
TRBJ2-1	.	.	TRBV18	CASSEGRGAVYHNEQFF
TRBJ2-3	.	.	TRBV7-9	CASSFKRGVTDTQYF
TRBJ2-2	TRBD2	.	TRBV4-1	CASSQVPLTSGGTHTGELFF
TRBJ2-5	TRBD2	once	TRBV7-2	CASSLRPAGVAETQYF
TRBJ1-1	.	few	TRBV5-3	CARSLAPEGTEAFF
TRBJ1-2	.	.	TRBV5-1	CASSLEGMGNYGYTF
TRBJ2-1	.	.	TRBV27	CASSSTGTQMDEQFF
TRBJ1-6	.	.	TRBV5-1	CASSVTPRDADSPLHF
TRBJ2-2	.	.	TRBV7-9	CASSLASGANTGELFF
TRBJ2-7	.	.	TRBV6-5	CASRSFTGINEQYF
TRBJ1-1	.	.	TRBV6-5	CASSRSRAEAFF
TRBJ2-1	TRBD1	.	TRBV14	CASSQAGQGADEQFF